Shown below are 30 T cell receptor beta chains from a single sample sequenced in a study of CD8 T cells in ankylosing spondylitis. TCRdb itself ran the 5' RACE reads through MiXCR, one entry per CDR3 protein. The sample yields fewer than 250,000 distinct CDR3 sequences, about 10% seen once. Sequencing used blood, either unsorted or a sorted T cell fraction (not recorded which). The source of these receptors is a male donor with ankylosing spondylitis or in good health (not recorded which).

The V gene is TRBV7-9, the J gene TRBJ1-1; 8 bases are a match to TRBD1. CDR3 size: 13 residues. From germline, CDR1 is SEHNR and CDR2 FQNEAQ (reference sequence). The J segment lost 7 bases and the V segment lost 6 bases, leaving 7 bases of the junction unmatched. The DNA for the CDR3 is TGTGCCAGCAGAGGACAGGGAAGAATTGAAGCTTTCTTT. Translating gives CASRGQGRIEAFF.

The CDR3, as DNA: TGCAGTGCAACGACTAGCACGATTGAGCAGTTCTTC. Translation: CSATTSTIEQFF. This chain joins TRBV20-1 and TRBJ2-1, with 7 bases matching TRBD2. The CDR3 totals 12 residues. The ends lost 6 bases at V and 9 bases at J; junction bases unmatched: 8. CDR1 is DFQATT, CDR2 SNEGSKA, per germline (reference sequence).

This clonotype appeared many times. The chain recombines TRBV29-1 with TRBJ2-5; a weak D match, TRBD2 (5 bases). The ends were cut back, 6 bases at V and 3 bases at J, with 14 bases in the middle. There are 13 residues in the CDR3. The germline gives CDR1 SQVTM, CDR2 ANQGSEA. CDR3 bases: TGCAGCGTACTTCTATCGGGGAAAGAGACCCAGTACTTC. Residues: CSVLLSGKETQYF.

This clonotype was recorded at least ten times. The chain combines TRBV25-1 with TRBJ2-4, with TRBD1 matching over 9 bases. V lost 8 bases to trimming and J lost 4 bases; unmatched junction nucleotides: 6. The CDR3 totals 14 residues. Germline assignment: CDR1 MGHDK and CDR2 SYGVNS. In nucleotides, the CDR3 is TGTGCCAGCCGGGGACAGGGAGCAAAAAACATTCAGTACTTC. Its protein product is CASRGQGAKNIQYF.

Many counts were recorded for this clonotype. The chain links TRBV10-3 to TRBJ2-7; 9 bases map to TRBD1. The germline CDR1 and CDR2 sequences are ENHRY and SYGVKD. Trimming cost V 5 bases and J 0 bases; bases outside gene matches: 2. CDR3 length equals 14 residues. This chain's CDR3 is CAISLDRGSYEQYF. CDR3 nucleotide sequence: TGTGCCATCAGTCTGGACAGGGGCTCCTACGAGCAGTACTTC.

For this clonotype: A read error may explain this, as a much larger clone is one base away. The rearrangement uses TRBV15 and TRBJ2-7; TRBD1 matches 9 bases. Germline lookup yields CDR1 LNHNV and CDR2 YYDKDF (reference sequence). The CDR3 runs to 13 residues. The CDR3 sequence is CVTQDRGGHEQYF. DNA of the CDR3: TGTGTCACCCAGGACAGGGGAGGACACGAGCAGTACTTC. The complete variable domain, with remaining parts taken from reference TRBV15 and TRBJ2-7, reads DAMVIQNPRYQVTQFGKPVTLSCSQTLNHNVMYWYQQKSSQAPKLLFHYYDKDFNNEADTPDNFQSRRPNTSFCFLDIRSPGLGDTAMYLCVTQDRGGHEQYFGPGTRLTVT.

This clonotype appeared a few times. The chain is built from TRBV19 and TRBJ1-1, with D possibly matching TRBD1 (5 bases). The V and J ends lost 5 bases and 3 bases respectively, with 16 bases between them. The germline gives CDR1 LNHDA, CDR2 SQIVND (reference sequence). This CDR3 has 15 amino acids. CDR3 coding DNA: TGTGCCAGTAGTTGGGGGACCGTTGAATACACTGAAGCTTTCTTT. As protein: CASSWGTVEYTEAFF.

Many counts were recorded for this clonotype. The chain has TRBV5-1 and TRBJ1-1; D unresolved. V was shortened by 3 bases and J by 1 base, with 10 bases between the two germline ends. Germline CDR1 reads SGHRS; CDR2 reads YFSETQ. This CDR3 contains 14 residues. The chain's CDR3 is CASSSTVRNTEAFF. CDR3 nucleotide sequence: TGCGCCAGCAGCTCCACAGTAAGGAACACTGAAGCTTTCTTT.

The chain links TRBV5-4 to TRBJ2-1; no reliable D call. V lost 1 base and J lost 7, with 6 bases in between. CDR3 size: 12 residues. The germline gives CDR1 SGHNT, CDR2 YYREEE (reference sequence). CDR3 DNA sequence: TGTGCCAGCAGCTTGATGGCAAATGAGCAGTTCTTC. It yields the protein CASSLMANEQFF.

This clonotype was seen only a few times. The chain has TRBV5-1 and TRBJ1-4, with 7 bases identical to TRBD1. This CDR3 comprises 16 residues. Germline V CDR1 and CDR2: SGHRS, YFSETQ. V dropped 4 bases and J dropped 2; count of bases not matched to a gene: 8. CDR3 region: CASSGLGGSTNEKLFF. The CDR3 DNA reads TGCGCCAGCAGCGGCCTAGGGGGCAGTACTAATGAAAAACTGTTTTTT. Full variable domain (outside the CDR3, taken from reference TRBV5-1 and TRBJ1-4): KAGVTQTPRYLIKTRGQQVTLSCSPISGHRSVSWYQQTPGQGLQFLFEYFSETQRNKGNFPGRFSGRQFSNSRSEMNVSTLELGDSALYLCASSGLGGSTNEKLFFGSGTQLSVL.

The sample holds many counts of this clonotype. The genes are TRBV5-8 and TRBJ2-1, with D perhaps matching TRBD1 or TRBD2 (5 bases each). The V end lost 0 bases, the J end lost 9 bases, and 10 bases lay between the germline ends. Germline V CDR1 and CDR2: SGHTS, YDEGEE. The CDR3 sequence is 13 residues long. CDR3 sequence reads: CASSLDSGTEQFF. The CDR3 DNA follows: TGTGCCAGCAGCTTGGATTCAGGGACTGAGCAGTTCTTC. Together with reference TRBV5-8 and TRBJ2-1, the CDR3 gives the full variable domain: EAGVTQSPTHLIKTRGQQATLRCSPISGHTSVYWYQQALGLGLQFLLWYDEGEERNRGNFPPRFSGRQFPNYSSELNVNALELEDSALYLCASSLDSGTEQFFGPGTRLTVL.

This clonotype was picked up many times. Here the CDR3 reads CAWSARGQGALGEQYF. The CDR3 nucleotides read TGTGCCTGGAGTGCCCGGGGACAGGGGGCTCTAGGTGAGCAGTACTTC. V is TRBV30 and J is TRBJ2-7, with 12 bases fitting TRBD1. V was clipped by 1 base and J by 7 bases; unmatched bases: 11. Per the germline V gene, CDR1 is GTSNPN and CDR2 is SVGIG (reference sequence). CDR3 length: 16 residues.

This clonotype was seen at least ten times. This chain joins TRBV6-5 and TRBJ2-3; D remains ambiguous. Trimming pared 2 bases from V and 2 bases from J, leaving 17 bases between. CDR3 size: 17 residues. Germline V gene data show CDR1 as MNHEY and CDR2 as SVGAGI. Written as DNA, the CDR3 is TGTGCCAGCAGTTACGGGTGGTTTGGCGGTCACACAGATACGCAGTATTTT. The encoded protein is CASSYGWFGGHTDTQYF.

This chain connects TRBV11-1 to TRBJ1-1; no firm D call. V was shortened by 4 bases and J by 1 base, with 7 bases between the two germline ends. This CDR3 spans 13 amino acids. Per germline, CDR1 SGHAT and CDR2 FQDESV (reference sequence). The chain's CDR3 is CASSSWSNTEAFF. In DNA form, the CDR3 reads TGTGCCAGCAGCTCCTGGTCGAACACTGAAGCTTTCTTT.

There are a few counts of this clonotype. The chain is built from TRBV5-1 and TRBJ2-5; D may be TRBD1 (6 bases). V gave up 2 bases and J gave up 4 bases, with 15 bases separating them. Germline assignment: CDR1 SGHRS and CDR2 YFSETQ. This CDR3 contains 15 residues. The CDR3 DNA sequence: TGCGCCAGCAGCTTCAGGGGCCCCTTAGGAGAGACCCAGTACTTC. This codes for CASSFRGPLGETQYF. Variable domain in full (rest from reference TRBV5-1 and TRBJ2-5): KAGVTQTPRYLIKTRGQQVTLSCSPISGHRSVSWYQQTPGQGLQFLFEYFSETQRNKGNFPGRFSGRQFSNSRSEMNVSTLELGDSALYLCASSFRGPLGETQYFGPGTRLLVL.

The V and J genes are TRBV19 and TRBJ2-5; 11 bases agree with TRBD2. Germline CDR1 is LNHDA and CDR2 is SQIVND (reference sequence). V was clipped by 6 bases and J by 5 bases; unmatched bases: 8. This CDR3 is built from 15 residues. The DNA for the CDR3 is TGTGCCAGTAGGAGACTAGCGGGACGAATGGAGACCCAGTACTTC. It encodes CASRRLAGRMETQYF.

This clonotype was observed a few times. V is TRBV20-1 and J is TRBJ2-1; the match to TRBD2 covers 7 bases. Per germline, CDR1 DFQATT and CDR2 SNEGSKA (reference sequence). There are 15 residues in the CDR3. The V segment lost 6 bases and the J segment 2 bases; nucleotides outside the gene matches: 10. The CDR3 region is CSAPPGGSTYNEQFF. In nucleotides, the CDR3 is TGCAGTGCACCTCCGGGCGGGAGTACCTACAATGAGCAGTTCTTC.

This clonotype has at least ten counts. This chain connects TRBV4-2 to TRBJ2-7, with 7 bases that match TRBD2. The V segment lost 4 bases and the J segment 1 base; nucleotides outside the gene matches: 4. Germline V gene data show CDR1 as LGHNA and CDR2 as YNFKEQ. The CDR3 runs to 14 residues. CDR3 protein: CASSPRGDSYEQYF. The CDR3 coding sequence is TGTGCCAGCAGCCCCCGGGGGGATTCCTACGAGCAGTACTTC.

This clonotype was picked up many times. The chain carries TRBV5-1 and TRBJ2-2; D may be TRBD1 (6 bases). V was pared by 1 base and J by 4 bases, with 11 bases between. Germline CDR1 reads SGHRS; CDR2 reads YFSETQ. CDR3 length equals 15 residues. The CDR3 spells CASSLQGSSTGELFF. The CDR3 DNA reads TGCGCCAGCAGCTTGCAGGGGTCCAGCACCGGGGAGCTGTTTTTT.

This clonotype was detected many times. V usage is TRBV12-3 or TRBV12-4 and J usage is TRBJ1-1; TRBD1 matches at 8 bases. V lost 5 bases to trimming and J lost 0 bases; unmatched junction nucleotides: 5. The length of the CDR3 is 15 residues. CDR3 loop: CASSPEDRVNTEAFF. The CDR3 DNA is TGTGCCAGCAGTCCAGAGGACAGGGTGAACACTGAAGCTTTCTTT.

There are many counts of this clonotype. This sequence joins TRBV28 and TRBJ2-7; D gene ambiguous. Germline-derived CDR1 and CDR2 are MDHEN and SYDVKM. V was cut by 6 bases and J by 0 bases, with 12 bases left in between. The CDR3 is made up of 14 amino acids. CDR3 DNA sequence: TGTGCCAGCAGAGGTTTTACAGTCTCCTACGAGCAGTACTTC. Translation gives CASRGFTVSYEQYF.

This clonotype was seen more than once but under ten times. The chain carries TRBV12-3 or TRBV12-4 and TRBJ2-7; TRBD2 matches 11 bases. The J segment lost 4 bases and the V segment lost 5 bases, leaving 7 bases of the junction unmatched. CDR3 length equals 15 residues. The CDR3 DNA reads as TGTGCCAGCAGTCCTTATAGCGGGAGGGCTTACGAGCAGTACTTC. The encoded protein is CASSPYSGRAYEQYF.

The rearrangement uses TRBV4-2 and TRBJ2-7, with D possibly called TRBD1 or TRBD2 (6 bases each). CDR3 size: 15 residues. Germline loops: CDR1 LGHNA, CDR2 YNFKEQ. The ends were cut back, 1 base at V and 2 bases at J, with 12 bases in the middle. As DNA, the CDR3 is TGTGCCAGCAGCCAAGTCGGCGGGGACACCTACGAGCAGTACTTC. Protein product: CASSQVGGDTYEQYF.

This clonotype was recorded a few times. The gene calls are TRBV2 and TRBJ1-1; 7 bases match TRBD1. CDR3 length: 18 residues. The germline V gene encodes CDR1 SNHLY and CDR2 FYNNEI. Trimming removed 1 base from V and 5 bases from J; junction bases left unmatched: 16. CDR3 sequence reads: CASSEERASAGGETEAFF. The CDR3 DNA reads TGTGCCAGCAGTGAAGAGAGGGCTTCGGCAGGGGGAGAAACTGAAGCTTTCTTT.

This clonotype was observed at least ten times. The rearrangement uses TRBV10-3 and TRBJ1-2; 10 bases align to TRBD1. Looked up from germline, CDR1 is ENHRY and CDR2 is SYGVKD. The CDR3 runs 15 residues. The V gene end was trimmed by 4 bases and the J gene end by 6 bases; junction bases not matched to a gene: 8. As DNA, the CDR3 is TGTGCCATCAGTGGTCCGGGACAGGGGTATGATGGCTACACCTTC. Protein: CAISGPGQGYDGYTF.

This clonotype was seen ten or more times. The CDR3 bases are TGCAGCGTTGAAGGACACAGCCTCTACAATGAGCAGTTCTTC. Protein sequence: CSVEGHSLYNEQFF. The chain joins TRBV29-1 to TRBJ2-1, with D unresolved. V lost 1 base and J lost 3, with 10 bases in between. Per the germline V gene, CDR1 is SQVTM and CDR2 is ANQGSEA. The CDR3 runs 14 residues.

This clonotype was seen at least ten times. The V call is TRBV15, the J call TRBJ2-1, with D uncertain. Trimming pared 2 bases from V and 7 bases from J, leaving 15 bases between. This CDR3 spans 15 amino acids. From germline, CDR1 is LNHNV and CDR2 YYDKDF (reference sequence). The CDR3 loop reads CATSRTIDERNEQFF. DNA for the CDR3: TGTGCCACCAGCAGAACAATAGATGAGAGAAATGAGCAGTTCTTC. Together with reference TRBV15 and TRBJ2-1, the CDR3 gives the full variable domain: DAMVIQNPRYQVTQFGKPVTLSCSQTLNHNVMYWYQQKSSQAPKLLFHYYDKDFNNEADTPDNFQSRRPNTSFCFLDIRSPGLGDTAMYLCATSRTIDERNEQFFGPGTRLTVL.

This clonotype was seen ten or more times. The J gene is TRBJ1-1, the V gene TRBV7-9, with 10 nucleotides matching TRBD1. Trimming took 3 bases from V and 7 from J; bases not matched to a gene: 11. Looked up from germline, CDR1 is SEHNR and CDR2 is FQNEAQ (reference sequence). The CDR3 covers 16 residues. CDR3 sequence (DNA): TGTGCCAGCAGCTTCGACCGGACAGGGGGATCGGGTGAAGCTTTCTTT. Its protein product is CASSFDRTGGSGEAFF.

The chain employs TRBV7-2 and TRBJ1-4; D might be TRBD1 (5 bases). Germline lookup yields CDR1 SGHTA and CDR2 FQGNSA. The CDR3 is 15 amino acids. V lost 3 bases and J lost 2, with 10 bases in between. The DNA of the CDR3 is TGTGCCAGCAGCTTGGTGGGGGGGACTAATGAAAAACTGTTTTTT. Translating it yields CASSLVGGTNEKLFF.

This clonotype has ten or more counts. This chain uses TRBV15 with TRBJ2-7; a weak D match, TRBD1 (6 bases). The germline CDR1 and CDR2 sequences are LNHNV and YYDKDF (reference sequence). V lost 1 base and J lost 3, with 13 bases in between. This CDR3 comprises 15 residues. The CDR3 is CATSRGGTSDYEQYF. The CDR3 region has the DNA TGTGCCACCAGCAGAGGGGGGACATCTGACTACGAGCAGTACTTC.